This T cell receptor beta chain was captured by sequencing in a study of identical twins. There were only healthy Caucasians among the donors. Germline CDR1 MNHEY, CDR2 SVGEGT. CDR3 length equals 14 residues. The ends were cut back, 8 bases at V and 4 bases at J, with 12 bases in the middle. The study, taken as a whole, reports: The more abundant beta clonotypes in cord blood had fewer insertions, and memory repertoires did not show this.

Template switching (which added a universal primer site) was used, and cDNA carried unique molecular identifiers. TCRdb re-called the 5' RACE reads with MiXCR, one entry per CDR3 protein. The table records 400,000 to 500,000 distinct CDR3 sequences, around a sixth of them present only once. This clonotype has more than one count but fewer than ten. The antigen is unknown. V and J are TRBV6-2 or TRBV6-3 and TRBJ2-6; no firm D call. The source material was naive T cells sorted from blood. This clonotype originated in a man aged 50-59 years in good health. This CDR3 reads CASEGKLGANVLTF. CDR3 coding DNA: TGTGCCAGCGAAGGGAAACTGGGGGCCAACGTCCTGACTTTC.